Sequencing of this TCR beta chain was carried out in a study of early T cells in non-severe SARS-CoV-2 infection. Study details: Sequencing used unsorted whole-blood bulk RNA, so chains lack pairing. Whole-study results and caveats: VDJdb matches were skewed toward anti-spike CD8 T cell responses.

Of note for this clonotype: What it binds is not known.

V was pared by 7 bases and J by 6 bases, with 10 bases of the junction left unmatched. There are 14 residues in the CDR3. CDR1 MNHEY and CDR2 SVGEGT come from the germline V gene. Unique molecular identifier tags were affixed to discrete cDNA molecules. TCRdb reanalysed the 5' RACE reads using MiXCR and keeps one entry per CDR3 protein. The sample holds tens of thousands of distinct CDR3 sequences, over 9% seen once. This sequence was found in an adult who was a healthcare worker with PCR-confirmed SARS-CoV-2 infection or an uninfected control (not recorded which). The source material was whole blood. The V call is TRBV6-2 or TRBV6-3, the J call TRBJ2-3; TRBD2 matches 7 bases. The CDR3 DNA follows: TGTGCCAGCACCTACGGGGGGATTACCGATACGCAGTATTTT. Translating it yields CASTYGGITDTQYF.